The sequence of this TCR beta chain was determined in a study of memory CD4+ T cells and cytomegalovirus serostatus. Study details: Donors were healthy Belgian adults, under 10 CMV seropositive and approximately 25 seronegative.

Single viable CD3+CD4+CD8-CD45RO+ cells were sorted as the memory CD4+ T cells. CMV serostatus came from serum IgG against pp150, pp28, p38, p52. After thawing, CD4+ T cells were positively selected. V dropped 4 bases and J dropped 0 bases, with 7 bases sitting between them. This CDR3 comprises 13 residues. From germline, CDR1 is SGHDT and CDR2 YYEEEE. This clone was counted only a few times. Its antigen is unidentified. Overall study results and limits: CD4+ memory repertoires contained 67 of 164 reported CMV TCRbeta sequences.

Libraries were prepared by immunoSEQ multiplex PCR; TCRdb keeps only in-frame clonotypes and omits some of them. The table has under 45,000 clones, roughly four fifths seen once. The chain employs TRBV5-6 and TRBJ1-1; the D is unclear. This TCR came from an adult in good health and CMV-seronegative. Specimen: memory CD4+ T cells from blood. CDR3: CASSREVNTEAFF. DNA of the CDR3: TGTGCCAGCAGCCGGGAGGTGAACACTGAAGCTTTCTTT.